The clone carrying this TCR beta chain was detected a few times. TCRdb reprocessed the RACE reads with MiXCR, giving one entry per CDR3 protein. The table has 200,000 to 300,000 distinct CDR3 sequences, 7.5% to 9% seen once. This sample is drawn from a study of human T cells and chemical hapten exposure. The germline V gene has CDR1 SEHNR and CDR2 FQNEAQ (reference sequence). V lost 4 bases and J 2 bases, leaving 12 bases between the germline ends. CDR3 size: 16 residues. Time point defined: pre-sensitization, week 0. Treatment: therapeutic diphenylcyclopropenone sensitization with weekly scalp DPC. This chain links TRBV7-9 with TRBJ2-6, with a weak D call TRBD1 (6 bases). This clonotype was sampled from a woman in her thirties or forties with alopecia areata. Some clones in this sample may be carry-over from other donors' samples. The sample here was whole blood, taken in connection with sensitization to the hapten diphenylcyclopropenone (DPC). Written as DNA, the CDR3 is TGTGCCAGCAGCTCCTCCAACAGGGCTGGGGCCAACGTCCTGACTTTC. It encodes CASSSSNRAGANVLTF.